The 10 T cell receptor beta chains listed next were all sequenced from one sample in a study of CD8 T cells in Susac syndrome. Reverse transcription of about 0.45 to 1 ug RNA was carried out with random hexamers. MiXCR, applied by TCRdb to the immunoSEQ multiplex PCR reads, yields one record per CDR3 protein. The sample comprises about 300,000 distinct CDR3 sequences, approximately 85% of which are singletons, and around 0.21% rests with the top ten. Sequenced sample: CD8+ T cells from PBMCs. These TCRs come from a human donor with multiple sclerosis.

This rearrangement joins TRBV5-1 to TRBJ2-7; 7 bases line up with TRBD1. Germline CDR1 SGHRS, CDR2 YFSETQ. This CDR3 region has 17 residues. V lost 0 bases to trimming and J lost 5 bases; unmatched junction nucleotides: 14. The CDR3: CASSLAGRGLWGDEQYF. CDR3 coding DNA: TGCGCCAGCAGCTTGGCAGGCAGGGGGTTGTGGGGCGACGAGCAGTACTTC. Complete variable domain (other parts from reference TRBV5-1 and TRBJ2-7): KAGVTQTPRYLIKTRGQQVTLSCSPISGHRSVSWYQQTPGQGLQFLFEYFSETQRNKGNFPGRFSGRQFSNSRSEMNVSTLELGDSALYLCASSLAGRGLWGDEQYFGPGTRLTVT.

This chain connects TRBV5-4 to TRBJ1-2; D might be TRBD1 (5 bases). V lost 4 bases to trimming and J lost 5 bases, with 9 bases between them. CDR1 SGHNT and CDR2 YYREEE come from the germline V gene (reference sequence). The CDR3 covers 12 residues. The CDR3 reads CASSGGSYGYTF. For the CDR3, the DNA is TGTGCCAGCAGCGGGGGGAGTTATGGCTACACCTTC.

V is TRBV30 and J is TRBJ2-1; D may be TRBD1 (6 bases). This CDR3 is 13 amino acids long. The germline V gene has CDR1 GTSNPN and CDR2 SVGIG (reference sequence). V was shortened by 4 bases and J by 10 bases, with 17 bases between the two germline ends. The CDR3 reads CAWTPGVQGEQFF. CDR3 nucleotides: TGTGCCTGGACACCAGGGGTACAGGGCGAGCAGTTCTTC.

This CDR3 reads CASSLAFRANEQFF. CDR3 sequence (DNA): TGTGCCAGCAGCTTGGCATTCCGCGCCAATGAGCAGTTCTTC. V gene TRBV7-2 combines with J gene TRBJ2-1; D gene ambiguous. Germline V gene sequence: CDR1 SGHTA, CDR2 FQGNSA. Between the trimmed V and J ends, which lost 3 bases and 6 bases, there was a span of 12 bases. The CDR3 loop spans 14 amino acids.

The J gene is TRBJ2-2, the V gene TRBV6-5; D unclear. The V gene lost 0 bases and the J gene lost 1 base, with 6 bases spanning the gap. CDR1 MNHEY and CDR2 SVGAGI come from the germline V gene. The CDR3 consists of 15 residues. The CDR3 region has the DNA TGTGCCAGCAGTTACTCGATGGGGAACACCGGGGAGCTGTTTTTT. Its translation is CASSYSMGNTGELFF.

The genes are TRBV15 and TRBJ1-4; D is unclear. The V and J ends lost 2 bases and 7 bases respectively, with 20 bases between them. The CDR3 sequence is 17 residues long. The germline CDR1 and CDR2 sequences are LNHNV and YYDKDF (reference sequence). CDR3 in amino acids: CATSRRGAPQIGEKLFF. Written as DNA, the CDR3 is TGTGCCACCAGCAGAAGAGGAGCACCCCAAATAGGTGAAAAACTGTTTTTT.

The chain couples TRBV19 to TRBJ2-1; TRBD1 is a possible D gene (6 bases). The germline V gene encodes CDR1 LNHDA and CDR2 SQIVND (reference sequence). The CDR3 is 14 residues long. This CDR3 is CASFPRGGGNEQFF. The CDR3 DNA reads as TGTGCTTCCTTCCCTAGAGGGGGTGGAAATGAGCAGTTCTTC.

This chain links TRBV9 with TRBJ1-2; TRBD1 matches at 8 bases. CDR1 is SGDLS and CDR2 is YYNGEE in the germline V gene. This CDR3 spans 14 amino acids. V shed 3 bases, J shed 5 bases, and the junction held 6 bases outside the gene matches. CDR3 loop: CASSGTGGSYGYTF. As DNA, the CDR3 is TGTGCCAGCAGCGGAACAGGGGGGTCGTATGGCTACACCTTC.

This sequence joins TRBV11-2 and TRBJ1-1; TRBD1 is a possible D gene (6 bases). Germline V gene lookup returns CDR1 SGHAT and CDR2 FQNNGV. There are 15 residues in the CDR3. Trimming removed 5 bases at V and 1 base at J, with 14 bases between. The CDR3 spells CASSQSRDKNTEAFF. CDR3 DNA sequence: TGTGCCAGCAGCCAATCAAGGGACAAGAACACTGAAGCTTTCTTT. The variable domain in full, with the rest retrieved from reference TRBV11-2 and TRBJ1-1, is EAGVAQSPRYKIIEKRQSVAFWCNPISGHATLYWYQQILGQGPKLLIQFQNNGVVDDSQLPKDRFSAERLKGVDSTLKIQPAKLEDSAVYLCASSQSRDKNTEAFFGQGTRLTVV.

The CDR3 nucleotides are TGTGCCAGCAGCAATCTTGACAGCAGGACTGAAGCTTTCTTT. It codes for CASSNLDSRTEAFF. V gene TRBV9 combines with J gene TRBJ1-1, with D perhaps TRBD1 (5 bases). CDR3 length equals 14 residues. The germline V and J ends were trimmed by 4 bases and 5 bases, with 15 bases remaining between them. Germline V gene sequence: CDR1 SGDLS, CDR2 YYNGEE.